This is a list of T cell receptor beta chains from one sample in a study of blood T cell repertoires in COVID-19. Profiling relied on immunoSEQ multiplex PCR, and the TCRdb table lists in-frame clones only, not all of them. The profile covers roughly 26,000 clones, with 83% appearing a single time and approximately 25% taken by the ten largest. Material for sequencing was peripheral blood. These receptors were taken from a human donor in a cohort sampled during active COVID-19. Both conserved end residues are part of each CDR3. D genes are given only for firm matches. Some rows mark clone size as missing; the rest say once, few, many or name a class of expanded clone.

v_call: TRBV28; d_call: TRBD2; clone_size: .; j_call: TRBJ2-1; cdr3_nt: TGTGCCAGCAGTTTACCGACTAGCGTCAGTGAGCAGTTCTTC; cdr3_aa: CASSLPTSVSEQFF
v_call: TRBV7-2; d_call: TRBD1; clone_size: few; j_call: TRBJ1-1; cdr3_nt: TGTGCCAGCAGCTGGACAGGGCGAAACACTGAAGCTTTCTTT; cdr3_aa: CASSWTGRNTEAFF
v_call: TRBV11-2; d_call: .; clone_size: .; j_call: TRBJ1-6; cdr3_nt: TGTGCCAGCAGCTTAGGATGGGGGCGGATGTCACCCCTCCACTTT; cdr3_aa: CASSLGWGRMSPLHF
v_call: TRBV27; d_call: TRBD2; clone_size: once; j_call: TRBJ2-5; cdr3_nt: TGTGCCAGCAGTTTATTGACTAGCGGGGGGGCTGGGGGAGAGACCCAGTACTTC; cdr3_aa: CASSLLTSGGAGGETQYF
v_call: TRBV5-3; d_call: TRBD1; clone_size: .; j_call: TRBJ1-1; cdr3_nt: TGTGCCAGAAGCTTTACAGGGGACACTGAAGCTTTCTTT; cdr3_aa: CARSFTGDTEAFF
v_call: TRBV4-3; d_call: TRBD2; clone_size: once; j_call: TRBJ2-2; cdr3_nt: TGCGCCAGCAGCCAAGTGGGGGAAGTGGGTTTAGCGGGAGCAAACGGGGAGCTGTTTTTT; cdr3_aa: CASSQVGEVGLAGANGELFF
v_call: TRBV10-1; d_call: .; clone_size: .; j_call: TRBJ2-1; cdr3_nt: TGCGCCAGCATGGGAGACGGTTTCTCTGAGCAGTTCTTC; cdr3_aa: CASMGDGFSEQFF
v_call: TRBV5-1; d_call: TRBD2; clone_size: .; j_call: TRBJ2-7; cdr3_nt: TGCGCCAGCAGCTTGGCCTGGACTAGCTACGAGCAGTACTTC; cdr3_aa: CASSLAWTSYEQYF
v_call: TRBV24-1; d_call: .; clone_size: .; j_call: TRBJ1-4; cdr3_nt: TGTGCCACCAGTACTACGAGCAATAATCTGTTTTTT; cdr3_aa: CATSTTSNNLFF
v_call: TRBV3-1/TRBV3-2; d_call: .; clone_size: .; j_call: TRBJ2-7; cdr3_nt: TGTGCCAGCAGCCAAGATTTGCAGGGCCCCTACGAGCAGTACTTC; cdr3_aa: CASSQDLQGPYEQYF
v_call: TRBV2; d_call: TRBD1; clone_size: .; j_call: TRBJ1-5; cdr3_nt: TGTGCCAGCAGCCTGACGGCAGGGGGCCGTCAGCCCCAGCATTTT; cdr3_aa: CASSLTAGGRQPQHF
v_call: TRBV7-8; d_call: TRBD2; clone_size: .; j_call: TRBJ2-3; cdr3_nt: TGTGCCAGCAGCGGCCGGGGACTAGCGGGTTACCGCACAGATACGCAGTATTTT; cdr3_aa: CASSGRGLAGYRTDTQYF
v_call: TRBV28; d_call: .; clone_size: .; j_call: TRBJ1-4; cdr3_nt: TGTGCCAGCAGTTTAGGGGGCGCGTCTAATGAAAAACTGTTTTTT; cdr3_aa: CASSLGGASNEKLFF
v_call: TRBV21-1; d_call: .; clone_size: .; j_call: TRBJ2-7; cdr3_nt: TGTGCCGACAAAACCCTTAACGAGCAGTACTTC; cdr3_aa: CADKTLNEQYF
v_call: TRBV7-2; d_call: .; clone_size: .; j_call: TRBJ2-6; cdr3_nt: TGTGCCAGCAGCTTTCCGGGAGGGGCCAACGTCCTGACTTTC; cdr3_aa: CASSFPGGANVLTF
v_call: TRBV7-2; d_call: .; clone_size: .; j_call: TRBJ2-1; cdr3_nt: TGTGCCAGCAGCAGAGGTCTCGGGGATGAGCAGTTCTTC; cdr3_aa: CASSRGLGDEQFF
v_call: TRBV6-2/TRBV6-3; d_call: TRBD1; clone_size: once; j_call: TRBJ2-2; cdr3_nt: TGTGCCAGCAGCCGGGGACAGGGCAGCGGGGAGCTGTTTTTT; cdr3_aa: CASSRGQGSGELFF
v_call: TRBV28; d_call: .; clone_size: .; j_call: TRBJ1-2; cdr3_nt: TGTGCCAGCAGGCCGGGGGGCTATGGCTACACCTTC; cdr3_aa: CASRPGGYGYTF
v_call: TRBV11-2; d_call: TRBD1; clone_size: .; j_call: TRBJ2-7; cdr3_nt: TGTGCCAGCAGCTACCGGGACAGGGCTGGTGAGCAGTACTTC; cdr3_aa: CASSYRDRAGEQYF